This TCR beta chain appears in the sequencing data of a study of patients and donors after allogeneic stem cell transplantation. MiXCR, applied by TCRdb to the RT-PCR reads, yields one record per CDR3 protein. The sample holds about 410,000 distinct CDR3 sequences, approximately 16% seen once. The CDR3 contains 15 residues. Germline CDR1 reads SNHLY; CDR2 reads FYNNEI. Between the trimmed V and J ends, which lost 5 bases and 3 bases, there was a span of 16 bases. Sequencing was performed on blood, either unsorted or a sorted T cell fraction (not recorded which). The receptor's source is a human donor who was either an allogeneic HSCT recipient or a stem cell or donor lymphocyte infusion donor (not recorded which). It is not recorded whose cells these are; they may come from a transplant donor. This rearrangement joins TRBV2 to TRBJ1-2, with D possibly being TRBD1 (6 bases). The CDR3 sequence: CASSSPGQGHYGYTF. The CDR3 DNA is TGTGCCAGCAGTTCCCCGGGACAAGGACACTATGGCTACACCTTC. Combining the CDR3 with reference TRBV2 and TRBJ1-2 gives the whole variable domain EPEVTQTPSHQVTQMGQEVILRCVPISNHLYFYWYRQILGQKVEFLVSFYNNEISEKSEIFDDQFSVERPDGSNFTLKIRSTKLEDSAMYFCASSSPGQGHYGYTFGSGTRLTVV.